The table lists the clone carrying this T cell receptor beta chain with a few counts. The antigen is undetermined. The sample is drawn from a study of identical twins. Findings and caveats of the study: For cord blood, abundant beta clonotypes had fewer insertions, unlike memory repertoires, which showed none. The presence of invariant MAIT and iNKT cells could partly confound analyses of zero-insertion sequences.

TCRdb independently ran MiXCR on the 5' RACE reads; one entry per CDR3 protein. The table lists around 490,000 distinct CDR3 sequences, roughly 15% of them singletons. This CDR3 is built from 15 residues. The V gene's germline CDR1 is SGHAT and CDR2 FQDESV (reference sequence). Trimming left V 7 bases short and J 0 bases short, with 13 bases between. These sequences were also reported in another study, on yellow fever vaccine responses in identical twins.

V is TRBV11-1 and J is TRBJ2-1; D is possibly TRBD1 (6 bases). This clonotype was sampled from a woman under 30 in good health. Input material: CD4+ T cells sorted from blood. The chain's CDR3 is CASTRSGVSYNEQFF. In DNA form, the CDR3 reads TGTGCCAGCACCCGGTCAGGGGTCTCCTACAATGAGCAGTTCTTC.